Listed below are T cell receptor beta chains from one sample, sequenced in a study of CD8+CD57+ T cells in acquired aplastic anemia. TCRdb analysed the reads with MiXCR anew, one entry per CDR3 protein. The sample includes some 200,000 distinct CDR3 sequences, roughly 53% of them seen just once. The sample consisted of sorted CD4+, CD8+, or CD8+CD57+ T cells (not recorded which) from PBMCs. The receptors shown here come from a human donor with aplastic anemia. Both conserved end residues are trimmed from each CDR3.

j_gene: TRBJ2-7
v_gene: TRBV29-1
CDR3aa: SVSRDQSYGQY

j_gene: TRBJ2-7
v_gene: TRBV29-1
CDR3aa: SVRTGTYEQY

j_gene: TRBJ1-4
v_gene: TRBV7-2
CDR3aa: ASSTQTGSGEKLF

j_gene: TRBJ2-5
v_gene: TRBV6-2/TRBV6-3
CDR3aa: ASNPKTETQY

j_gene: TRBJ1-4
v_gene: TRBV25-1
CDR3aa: ASSDPGQGITNEKLF

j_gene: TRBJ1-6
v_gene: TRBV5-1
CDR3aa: ASSSQGGGGNSPLH

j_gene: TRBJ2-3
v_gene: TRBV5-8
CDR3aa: ASSYPRAGGHTDTQY

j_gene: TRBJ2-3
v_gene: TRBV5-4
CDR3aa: ASSPTLAASTDTQY

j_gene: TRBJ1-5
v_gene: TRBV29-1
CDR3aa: SVAGQGDQPQH

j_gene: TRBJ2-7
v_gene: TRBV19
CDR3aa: ASSYAPGEQY

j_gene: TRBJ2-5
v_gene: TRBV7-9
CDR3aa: ASSLGVYSMGRETQY

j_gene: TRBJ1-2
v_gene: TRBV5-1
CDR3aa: ASSLLHQGTGGPHYGYT

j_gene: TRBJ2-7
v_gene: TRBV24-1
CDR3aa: ATSDLVEQY

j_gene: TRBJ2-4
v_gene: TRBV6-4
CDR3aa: ASSDSGGENIQY

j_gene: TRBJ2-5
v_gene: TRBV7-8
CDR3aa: ASHSGGGGLGTQY

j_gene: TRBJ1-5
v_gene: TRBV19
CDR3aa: ASSRQGGDNQPQH

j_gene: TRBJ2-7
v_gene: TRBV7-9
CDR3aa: ASSSFRTSSNEQY

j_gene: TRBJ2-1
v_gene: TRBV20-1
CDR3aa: SAIQNEQF

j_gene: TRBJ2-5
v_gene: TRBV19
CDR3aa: ASSTIGETQY

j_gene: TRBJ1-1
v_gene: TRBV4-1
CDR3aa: ASSQPTRGGLGTEAF

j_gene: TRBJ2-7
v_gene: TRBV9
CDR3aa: ASSASGTGESEQY

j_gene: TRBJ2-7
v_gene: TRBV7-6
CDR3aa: ASNTPGQRVYEQY

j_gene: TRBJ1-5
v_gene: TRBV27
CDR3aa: ASSFDRDRNQPQH

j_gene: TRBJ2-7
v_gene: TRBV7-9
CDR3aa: ASSTNRGTYEQY

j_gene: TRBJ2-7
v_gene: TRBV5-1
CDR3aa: ASSLGDRKGYEQY

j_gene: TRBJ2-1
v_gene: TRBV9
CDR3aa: ASSVLDRGHEQF

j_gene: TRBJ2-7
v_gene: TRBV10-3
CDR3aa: AISDKNPTYEQY

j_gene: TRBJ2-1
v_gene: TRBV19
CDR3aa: ASSNGATFLQEEQF

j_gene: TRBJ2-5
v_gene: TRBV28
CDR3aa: ASSLSGGAETQY

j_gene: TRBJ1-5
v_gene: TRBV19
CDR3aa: ASSIQGGNSNQPQH

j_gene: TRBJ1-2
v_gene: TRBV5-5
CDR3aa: ASSLEGDGYT

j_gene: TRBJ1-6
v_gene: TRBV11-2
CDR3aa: ASSPGGTGANSPLH

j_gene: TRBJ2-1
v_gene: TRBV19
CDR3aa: ASSLRPLNEQF

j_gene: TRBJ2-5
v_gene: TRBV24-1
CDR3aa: ATSDAGGQETQY

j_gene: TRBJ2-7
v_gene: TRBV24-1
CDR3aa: ATSDSRDRTSYEQY

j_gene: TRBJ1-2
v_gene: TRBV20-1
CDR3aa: GARDRGREFYGYT

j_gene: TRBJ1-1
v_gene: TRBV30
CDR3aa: AWSVGVDTEAF

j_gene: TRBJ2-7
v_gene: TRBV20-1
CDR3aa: SAREGQGREGQY

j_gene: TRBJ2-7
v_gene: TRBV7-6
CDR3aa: ASSSGTGGYEQY

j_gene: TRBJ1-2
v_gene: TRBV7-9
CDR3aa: ASSLGGSNYGYT

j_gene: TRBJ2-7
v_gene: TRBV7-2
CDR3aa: ASGSHLYEQY

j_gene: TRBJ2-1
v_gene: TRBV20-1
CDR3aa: SASLAVPDEQF

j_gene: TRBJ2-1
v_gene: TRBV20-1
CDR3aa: SARSLAGRQETQF

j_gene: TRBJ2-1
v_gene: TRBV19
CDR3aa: ASSIIASANEQF

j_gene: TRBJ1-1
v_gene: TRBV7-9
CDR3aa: ASSEQGRTEAF

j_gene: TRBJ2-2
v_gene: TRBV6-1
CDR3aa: ASSERGTANTGELF

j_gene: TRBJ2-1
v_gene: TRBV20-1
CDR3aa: SASGSDVYNEQF

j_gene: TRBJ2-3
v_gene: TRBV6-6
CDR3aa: ASSQSGAGWDTQY

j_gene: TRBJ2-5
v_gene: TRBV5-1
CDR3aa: ASSRGTSGTVGTQY

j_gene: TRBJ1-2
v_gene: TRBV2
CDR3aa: ASSEAGGGGYT

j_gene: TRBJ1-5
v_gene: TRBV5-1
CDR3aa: ASSLFGGQPQH

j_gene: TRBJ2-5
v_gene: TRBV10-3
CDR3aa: AISPSGRAGETQY

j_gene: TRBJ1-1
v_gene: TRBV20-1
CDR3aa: SAPTGGTTEAF

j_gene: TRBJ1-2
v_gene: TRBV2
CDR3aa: ASSEGTGSASGYT

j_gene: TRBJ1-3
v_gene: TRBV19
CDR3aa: ASSITGGRRSGNTIY